This entry lists 31 T cell receptor beta chains sequenced from one sample in a study of vaccination and CD4 T cells after COVID-19. The Oncomine TCR Beta short-read assay sequenced DNA from cultured CD4+ T cells. In TCRdb, the PCR reads were re-called with MiXCR into one record per CDR3 protein. The data contain roughly 14,000 distinct CDR3 sequences, 40% to 65% of them singletons. These receptors' targets are unknown. Treatment denoted: approximately nine-day PBMC culture with coronavirus spike peptide pools or control peptides (ViraFEST assay). The sample consisted of CD4+ T cells from blood, cultured in vitro, taken before SARS-CoV-2 vaccination. The receptors stem from a human donor who had recovered from COVID-19.

The CDR3 DNA follows: TGTGCCAGCACTACTTTGGAGGGGTTAGAGAATGGCTACACCTTC. Protein sequence: CASTTLEGLENGYTF. This rearrangement joins TRBV28 to TRBJ1-2; tentatively, D is TRBD1 (5 bases). CDR1 is MDHEN, CDR2 SYDVKM, per germline. This CDR3 has 15 amino acids. V lost 7 bases and J lost 6, with 21 bases in between.

V is TRBV6-1 and J is TRBJ1-1, with D perhaps TRBD1 (6 bases). CDR3 length: 13 residues. Trimming left V 5 bases short and J 7 bases short, with 14 bases between. Germline values: CDR1 MNHNS, CDR2 SASEGT. CDR3 sequence (DNA): TGTGCCAGCAGTCCCCGTGGACAGATTGAAGCTTTCTTT. It encodes CASSPRGQIEAFF.

The chain is built from TRBV15 and TRBJ2-7, with a tentative D call TRBD1 (5 bases). V was trimmed by 0 bases and J by 1 base, leaving 13 bases between them. The CDR3 extends over 16 amino acids. Looked up from germline, CDR1 is LNHNV and CDR2 is YYDKDF (reference sequence). CDR3 sequence: CATSRDPVPGSYEQYF. CDR3 in DNA: TGTGCCACCAGCAGAGATCCCGTGCCAGGGTCCTACGAGCAGTACTTC.

V gene TRBV5-1 combines with J gene TRBJ1-2; no reliable D call. V lost 0 bases and J 5 bases, leaving 11 bases between the germline ends. Germline-derived CDR1 and CDR2 are SGHRS and YFSETQ. The CDR3 has 14 amino acids. This CDR3 is CASSLESVSYGYTF. CDR3 DNA: TGCGCCAGCAGCTTGGAGTCGGTATCATATGGCTACACCTTC.

The chain links TRBV20-1 to TRBJ1-1; maybe TRBD1 (5 bases). The CDR3 runs to 15 residues. The germline gives CDR1 DFQATT, CDR2 SNEGSKA (reference sequence). The V gene lost 0 bases and the J gene lost 7 bases, with 18 bases spanning the gap. CDR3 sequence: CSAREGVRDWVEAFF. In DNA, the CDR3 is TGCAGTGCTAGAGAGGGGGTCAGGGACTGGGTTGAAGCTTTCTTT.

The chain carries TRBV6-1 and TRBJ2-3; D may match TRBD1 or TRBD2 (5 bases each). CDR3 size: 14 residues. Germline CDR1 and CDR2: MNHNS and SASEGT. Trimming removed 4 bases from V and 9 bases from J, with 17 bases in between. The CDR3 coding sequence is TGTGCCAGCAGTGGGGGGACGGGCGAAGGGACGCAGTATTTT. It yields the protein CASSGGTGEGTQYF.

The J gene is TRBJ2-5, the V gene TRBV5-4; D is unclear. The length of the CDR3 is 14 residues. V gave up 4 bases and J gave up 3 bases, with 13 bases separating them. Germline V gene lookup returns CDR1 SGHNT and CDR2 YYREEE (reference sequence). CDR3 in amino acids: CASSPTGGKETQYF. The CDR3 DNA sequence: TGTGCCAGCAGCCCCACTGGCGGTAAAGAGACCCAGTACTTC.

The rearrangement joins TRBV20-1 to TRBJ1-4, with D maybe TRBD1 (6 bases). The CDR3 is 15 amino acids. V was pared by 5 bases and J by 4 bases, with 17 bases between. Germline CDR1 and CDR2: DFQATT and SNEGSKA (reference sequence). The CDR3 DNA sequence: TGCAGTGCTCAGAGCGGGGGGCTGGGTAATGAAAAACTGTTTTTT. This gives the protein CSAQSGGLGNEKLFF.

The chain couples TRBV6-1 to TRBJ2-3; D is undetermined. V was shortened by 8 bases and J by 0 bases, with 9 bases between the two germline ends. From germline, CDR1 is MNHNS and CDR2 SASEGT. The CDR3 runs to 13 residues. CDR3 sequence (DNA): TGTGCCAGCGGTCACGCTAGCACAGATACGCAGTATTTT. Translation: CASGHASTDTQYF.

This clonotype was found a few times. The genes are TRBV6-1 and TRBJ1-1; TRBD1 is a possible D gene (6 bases). This CDR3 is 13 amino acids long. Germline V lookup: CDR1 MNHNS, CDR2 SASEGT. Trimming removed 8 bases at V and 4 bases at J, with 14 bases between. The CDR3 nucleotides are TGTGCCAGCCTGAGGGGGGTTGGCACTGAAGCTTTCTTT. It is translated as CASLRGVGTEAFF.

This chain connects TRBV6-2 or TRBV6-3 to TRBJ2-3; D gene unclear. Germline V gene lookup returns CDR1 MNHEY and CDR2 SVGEGT. The CDR3 contains 13 residues. V lost 2 bases and J lost 7, with 10 bases in between. CDR3 sequence reads: CASSYERPYTQYF. The CDR3 nucleotides are TGTGCCAGCAGTTACGAACGACCGTATACGCAGTATTTT.

The chain combines TRBV11-1 with TRBJ1-1; TRBD1 matches 9 bases. Losses at the gene ends were 5 bases for V and 4 bases for J; bases not matched to a gene: 8. CDR1 is SGHAT and CDR2 is FQDESV in the germline V gene (reference sequence). The CDR3 covers 15 residues. CDR3 in DNA: TGTGCCAGCAGCCCTAGACAGGGGGGAGGCACTGAAGCTTTCTTT. Its protein is CASSPRQGGGTEAFF.

The chain recombines TRBV5-4 with TRBJ1-6, with D possibly being TRBD1 (6 bases). V was trimmed by 4 bases and J by 9 bases, leaving 17 bases between them. Germline lookup yields CDR1 SGHNT and CDR2 YYREEE (reference sequence). This CDR3 contains 15 residues. DNA for the CDR3: TGTGCCAGCAGCGCAAACACAGGGCGGATTTCACCCCTCCACTTT. This encodes CASSANTGRISPLHF.

This clonotype came up a few times. The chain recombines TRBV11-3 with TRBJ2-3, with TRBD2 matching over 8 bases. V lost 3 bases, J lost 0 bases, and 2 bases stayed unmatched. CDR1 is SGHNT, CDR2 YENEEA, per germline. This CDR3 is 15 amino acids long. The CDR3 nucleotides read TGTGCCAGCAGCTTCGGGGGGGGAAGCACAGATACGCAGTATTTT. Protein product: CASSFGGGSTDTQYF.

The chain recombines TRBV2 with TRBJ1-6, with no clear D. The V and J ends lost 5 bases and 8 bases respectively, with 10 bases between them. Germline V lookup: CDR1 SNHLY, CDR2 FYNNEI. The length of the CDR3 is 13 residues. In DNA, the CDR3 is TGTGCCAGCAGTCCACAAACACATTCACCCCTCCACTTT. Amino acids: CASSPQTHSPLHF.

V usage is TRBV9 and J usage is TRBJ2-1, with a possible D match to TRBD2 (5 bases). In germline, CDR1 is SGDLS, CDR2 YYNGEE. V was pared by 0 bases and J by 4 bases, with 11 bases between. There are 15 residues in the CDR3. CDR3 protein: CASSVDGSDYNEQFF. CDR3 nucleotides: TGTGCCAGCAGCGTAGATGGTAGCGATTACAATGAGCAGTTCTTC.

The V and J genes are TRBV19 and TRBJ1-1; TRBD1 is a possible D gene (5 bases). CDR1 is LNHDA and CDR2 is SQIVND in the germline V gene (reference sequence). This CDR3 is built from 14 residues. Trimming removed 1 base from V and 4 bases from J, with 10 bases in between. The CDR3 is CASSIVGVATEAFF. The CDR3 DNA sequence: TGTGCCAGTAGTATAGTGGGGGTGGCCACTGAAGCTTTCTTT.

The rearrangement links TRBV10-3 to TRBJ2-1; 7 positions agree with TRBD1. J was trimmed by 0 bases and V by 0 bases; bases with no gene match: 11. CDR1 is ENHRY, CDR2 SYGVKD, per germline. This CDR3 spans 19 amino acids. CDR3 bases: TGTGCCATCAGTGAGTCTACCTTAAAGACAGGGAGCTCCTACAATGAGCAGTTCTTC. Encoded protein: CAISESTLKTGSSYNEQFF.

The chain's CDR3 is CASSNRQDRDGNIQYF. The CDR3 coding sequence is TGTGCCAGCAGTAACCGACAGGACAGGGACGGAAACATTCAGTACTTC. The rearrangement uses TRBV6-2 or TRBV6-3 and TRBJ2-4; TRBD1 aligns across 8 bases. V was clipped by 5 bases and J by 6 bases; unmatched bases: 12. Germline CDR1 is MNHEY and CDR2 is SVGEGT. The CDR3 runs to 16 residues.

The V gene is TRBV30, the J gene TRBJ1-2, with D perhaps matching TRBD1 (6 bases). The CDR3 is made up of 12 amino acids. Germline-derived CDR1 and CDR2 are GTSNPN and SVGIG (reference sequence). The V gene lost 3 bases and the J gene lost 5 bases, with 10 bases spanning the gap. CDR3 residues: CAWSPGDYGYTF. DNA for the CDR3: TGTGCCTGGAGCCCAGGGGATTATGGCTACACCTTC. The variable domain in full, completed from reference TRBV30 and TRBJ1-2, reads SQTIHQWPATLVQPVGSPLSLECTVEGTSNPNLYWYRQAAGRGLQLLFYSVGIGQISSEVPQNLSASRPQDRQFILSSKKLLLSDSGFYLCAWSPGDYGYTFGSGTRLTVV.

The gene calls are TRBV7-2 and TRBJ2-3; D unclear. The CDR3 contains 11 residues. Trimming pared 5 bases from V and 2 bases from J, leaving 2 bases between. Germline lookup yields CDR1 SGHTA and CDR2 FQGNSA. The CDR3 region is CASSNTDTQYF. Here the CDR3 DNA reads TGTGCCAGCAGCAACACAGATACGCAGTATTTT.

The J gene is TRBJ1-6, the V gene TRBV20-1; TRBD1 matches at 8 bases. V lost 1 base and J lost 7; bases outside the gene matches: 6. Per germline, CDR1 DFQATT and CDR2 SNEGSKA (reference sequence). This CDR3 has 15 residues. The CDR3 protein is CSARGQGAKNSPLHF. The CDR3 DNA follows: TGCAGTGCTAGAGGGCAGGGGGCGAAAAATTCACCCCTCCACTTT.

This clonotype has just a few counts. The J gene is TRBJ1-6, the V gene TRBV6-4; no clear D. Per germline, CDR1 MRHNA and CDR2 SNTAGT. The CDR3 has 15 amino acids. The germline V and J ends were trimmed by 0 bases and 8 bases, with 11 bases remaining between them. Written as DNA, the CDR3 is TGTGCCAGCAGTGACTCGTGGCCAGGTGATTCACCCCTCCACTTT. This gives the protein CASSDSWPGDSPLHF.

The gene calls are TRBV11-3 and TRBJ2-2; D remains ambiguous. Trimming took 5 bases from V and 7 from J, leaving 8 bases between them. CDR1 and CDR2 from the germline V gene are SGHNT and YENEEA. The CDR3 runs 12 residues. The CDR3 is CASSLGDGELFF. In nucleotides, the CDR3 is TGTGCCAGCAGCCTGGGTGACGGGGAGCTGTTTTTT.

The chain couples TRBV19 to TRBJ1-6; 12 bases agree with TRBD1. From germline, CDR1 is LNHDA and CDR2 SQIVND (reference sequence). The CDR3 covers 15 residues. J gave up 8 bases and V 5 bases, and 4 bases lay outside the gene matches. CDR3 sequence reads: CASSGGQGAYSPLHF. The CDR3 DNA is TGTGCCAGTAGTGGGGGACAGGGGGCATATTCACCCCTCCACTTT.

This clonotype showed up just a few times. This sequence joins TRBV6-5 and TRBJ1-5; TRBD1 is a possible D gene (5 bases). Per germline, CDR1 MNHEY and CDR2 SVGAGI. The CDR3 contains 13 residues. V lost 0 bases and J 11 bases, leaving 11 bases between the germline ends. In DNA, the CDR3 is TGTGCCAGCAGTTACTCAGCGGGGGGGGCCCAGCATTTT. It yields the protein CASSYSAGGAQHF.

This clonotype is deemed medium-sized. The rearrangement joins TRBV6-1 to TRBJ1-2; D may be TRBD1 (5 bases). The CDR3 runs 16 residues. The germline V gene has CDR1 MNHNS and CDR2 SASEGT. Deletions cut 2 bases from V and 7 bases from J, with 20 bases between. CDR3 protein: CASSEPGTGGVGGYTF. Written as DNA, the CDR3 is TGTGCCAGCAGTGAACCTGGGACGGGGGGAGTTGGTGGCTACACCTTC.

This chain joins TRBV7-2 and TRBJ2-3; perhaps TRBD2 as D (5 bases). CDR3 size: 16 residues. Trimming took off 1 base at V and 6 bases at J, with 17 bases between the two ends. Germline-derived CDR1 and CDR2 are SGHTA and FQGNSA. CDR3 residues: CASSLGVLARGDTQYF. In DNA form, the CDR3 reads TGTGCCAGCAGCTTAGGGGTACTGGCTAGAGGGGATACGCAGTATTTT.

The genes are TRBV20-1 and TRBJ2-1; tentatively, D is TRBD1 (6 bases). Germline lookup yields CDR1 DFQATT and CDR2 SNEGSKA (reference sequence). The CDR3 runs to 16 residues. Trimming cost V 6 bases and J 9 bases, with 27 bases left between them. The CDR3 sequence: CSAVAFRGGVAGEQFF. The CDR3 bases are TGCAGTGCAGTGGCTTTCAGGGGCGGCGTAGCTGGTGAGCAGTTCTTC.

The V and J genes are TRBV28 and TRBJ1-5; maybe TRBD1 (5 bases). Trimming shortened V by 1 base and J by 2 bases, and 6 bases separated the two germline ends. The CDR3 extends over 14 amino acids. The germline V gene encodes CDR1 MDHEN and CDR2 SYDVKM. The CDR3 nucleotides are TGTGCCAGCAGTTTATCGGGGGGCAATCAGCCCCAGCATTTT. This translates into CASSLSGGNQPQHF.

The V call is TRBV4-1, the J call TRBJ1-1; a possible D gene is TRBD1 (5 bases). The V end lost 3 bases, the J end lost 4 bases, and 15 bases lay between the germline ends. The CDR3 sequence is 15 residues long. Germline assignment: CDR1 MGHRA and CDR2 YSYEKL. The CDR3 DNA sequence: TGCGCCAGCAGCCATTGGGAGCGGGGCGGCACTGAAGCTTTCTTT. Encoded protein: CASSHWERGGTEAFF.